Below, 2 T cell receptor beta chains from the same sample are listed, as sequenced in a study of CD8 T cells in Susac syndrome. With random hexamers, reverse transcription was performed on about 0.5 to 1 ug of RNA. TCRdb redid the calling of the immunoSEQ multiplex PCR reads with MiXCR, one entry per CDR3 protein. Among approximately 210,000 distinct CDR3 sequences listed, around 96% were seen once. Sequencing was carried out using CD4+ T cells from PBMCs. Every receptor here comes from a human donor with multiple sclerosis.

The chain combines TRBV2 with TRBJ2-7, with 7 positions matching TRBD1. V was clipped by 6 bases and J by 3 bases; unmatched bases: 8. Germline V gives CDR1 SNHLY, CDR2 FYNNEI. CDR3 length: 14 residues. CDR3 sequence: CASSPRDRYYEQYF. CDR3 sequence (DNA): TGTGCCAGCAGCCCCCGGGACAGATACTACGAGCAGTACTTC.

The chain recombines TRBV2 with TRBJ1-5; D not resolved. The CDR3 has 15 amino acids. V shed 1 base and J shed 7 bases, with 14 bases lying between them. Germline V gene sequence: CDR1 SNHLY, CDR2 FYNNEI. CDR3 coding DNA: TGTGCCAGCAGTGAAGATAAAGGGAGAGGCCAGCCCCAGCATTTT. This translates into CASSEDKGRGQPQHF.